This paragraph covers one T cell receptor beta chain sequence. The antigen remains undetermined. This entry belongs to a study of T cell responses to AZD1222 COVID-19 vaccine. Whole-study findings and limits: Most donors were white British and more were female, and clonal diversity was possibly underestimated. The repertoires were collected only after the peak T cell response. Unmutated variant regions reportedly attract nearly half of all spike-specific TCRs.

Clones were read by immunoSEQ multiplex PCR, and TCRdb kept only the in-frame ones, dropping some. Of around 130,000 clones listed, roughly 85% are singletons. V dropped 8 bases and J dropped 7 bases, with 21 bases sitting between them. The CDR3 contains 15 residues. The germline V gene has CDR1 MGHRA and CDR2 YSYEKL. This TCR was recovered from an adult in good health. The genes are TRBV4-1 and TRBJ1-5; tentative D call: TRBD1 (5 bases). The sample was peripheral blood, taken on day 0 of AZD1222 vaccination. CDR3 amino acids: CASWRGWGERQPQHF. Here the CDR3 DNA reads TGCGCCAGCTGGCGGGGGTGGGGGGAAAGACAGCCCCAGCATTTT.